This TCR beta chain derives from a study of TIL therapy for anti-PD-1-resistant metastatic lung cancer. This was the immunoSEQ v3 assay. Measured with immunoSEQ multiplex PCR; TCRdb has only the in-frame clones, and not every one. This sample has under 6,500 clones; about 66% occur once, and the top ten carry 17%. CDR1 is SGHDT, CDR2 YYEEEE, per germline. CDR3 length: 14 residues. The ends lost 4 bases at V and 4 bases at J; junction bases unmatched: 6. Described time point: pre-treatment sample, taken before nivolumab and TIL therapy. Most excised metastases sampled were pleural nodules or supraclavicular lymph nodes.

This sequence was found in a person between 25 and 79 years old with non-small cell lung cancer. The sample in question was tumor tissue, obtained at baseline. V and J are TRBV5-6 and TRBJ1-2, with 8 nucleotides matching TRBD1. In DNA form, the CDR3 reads TGTGCCAGCAGCGTCCCCGACAGGGGCTATGGCTACACCTTC. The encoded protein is CASSVPDRGYGYTF.